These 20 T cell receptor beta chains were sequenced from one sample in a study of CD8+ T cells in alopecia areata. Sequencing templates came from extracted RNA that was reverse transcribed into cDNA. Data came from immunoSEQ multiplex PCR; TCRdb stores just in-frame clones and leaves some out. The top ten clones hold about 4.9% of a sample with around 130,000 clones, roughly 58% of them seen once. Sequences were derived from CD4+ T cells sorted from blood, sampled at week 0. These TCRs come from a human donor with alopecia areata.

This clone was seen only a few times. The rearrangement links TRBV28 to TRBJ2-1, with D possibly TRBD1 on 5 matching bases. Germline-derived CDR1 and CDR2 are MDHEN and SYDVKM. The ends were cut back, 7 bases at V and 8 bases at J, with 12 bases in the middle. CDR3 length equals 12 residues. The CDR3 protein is CASTPRGYEQFF. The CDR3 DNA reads TGTGCCAGCACCCCAAGGGGTTATGAGCAGTTCTTC.

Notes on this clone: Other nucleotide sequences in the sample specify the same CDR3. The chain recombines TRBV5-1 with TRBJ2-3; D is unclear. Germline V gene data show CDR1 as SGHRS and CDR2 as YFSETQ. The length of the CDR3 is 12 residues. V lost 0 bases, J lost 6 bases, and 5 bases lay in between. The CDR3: CASSLEADTQYF. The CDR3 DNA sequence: TGCGCCAGCAGCTTGGAAGCGGATACGCAGTATTTT.

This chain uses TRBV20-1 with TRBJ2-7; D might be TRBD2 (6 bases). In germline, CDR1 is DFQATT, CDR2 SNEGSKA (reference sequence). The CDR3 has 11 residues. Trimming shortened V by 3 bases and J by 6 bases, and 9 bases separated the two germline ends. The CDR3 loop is CSASGGTEQYF. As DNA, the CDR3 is TGCAGTGCTAGTGGAGGGACCGAGCAGTACTTC.

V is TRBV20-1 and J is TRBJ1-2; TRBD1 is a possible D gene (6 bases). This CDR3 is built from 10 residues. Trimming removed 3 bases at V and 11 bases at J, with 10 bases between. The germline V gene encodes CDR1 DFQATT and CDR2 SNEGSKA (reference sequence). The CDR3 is CSASLGGYTF. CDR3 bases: TGCAGTGCTAGCCTAGGGGGATACACCTTC.

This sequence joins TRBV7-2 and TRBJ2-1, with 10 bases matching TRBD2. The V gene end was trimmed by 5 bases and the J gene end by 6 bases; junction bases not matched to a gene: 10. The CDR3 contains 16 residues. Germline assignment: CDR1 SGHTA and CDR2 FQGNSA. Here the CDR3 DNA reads TGTGCCAGCAGCCGCCAGCGGGAGGGCCGAGGCAATGAGCAGTTCTTC. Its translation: CASSRQREGRGNEQFF.

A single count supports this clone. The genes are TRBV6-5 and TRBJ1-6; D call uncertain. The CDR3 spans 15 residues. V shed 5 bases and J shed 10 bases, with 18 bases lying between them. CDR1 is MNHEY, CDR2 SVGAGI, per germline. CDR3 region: CASSQHGSGESPLHF. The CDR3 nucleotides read TGTGCCAGCAGTCAGCACGGCTCGGGAGAATCACCCCTCCACTTT.

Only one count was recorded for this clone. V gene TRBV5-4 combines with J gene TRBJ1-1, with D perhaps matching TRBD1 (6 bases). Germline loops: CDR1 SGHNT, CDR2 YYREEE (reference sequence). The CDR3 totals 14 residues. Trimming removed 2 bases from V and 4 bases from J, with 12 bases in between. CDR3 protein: CASSFTGMRTEAFF. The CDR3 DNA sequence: TGTGCCAGCAGCTTCACAGGGATGCGCACTGAAGCTTTCTTT.

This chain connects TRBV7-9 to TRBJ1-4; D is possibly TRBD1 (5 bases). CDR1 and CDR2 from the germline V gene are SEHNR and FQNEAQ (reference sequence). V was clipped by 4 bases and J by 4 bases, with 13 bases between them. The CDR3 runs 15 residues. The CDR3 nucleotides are TGTGCCAGCAGCTCCGGACAAGTGTTTAATGAAAAACTGTTTTTT. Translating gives CASSSGQVFNEKLFF. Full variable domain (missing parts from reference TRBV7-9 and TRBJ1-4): DTGVSQNPRHKITKRGQNVTFRCDPISEHNRLYWYRQTLGQGPEFLTYFQNEAQLEKSRLLSDRFSAERPKGSFSTLEIQRTEQGDSAMYLCASSSGQVFNEKLFFGSGTQLSVL.

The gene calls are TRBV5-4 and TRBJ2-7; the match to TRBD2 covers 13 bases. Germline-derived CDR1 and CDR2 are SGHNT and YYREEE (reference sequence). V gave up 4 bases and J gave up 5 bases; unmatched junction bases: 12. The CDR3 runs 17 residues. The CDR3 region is CASSLDIVTSGGDEQYF. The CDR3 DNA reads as TGTGCCAGCAGCCTTGATATAGTTACTAGCGGGGGGGACGAGCAGTACTTC.

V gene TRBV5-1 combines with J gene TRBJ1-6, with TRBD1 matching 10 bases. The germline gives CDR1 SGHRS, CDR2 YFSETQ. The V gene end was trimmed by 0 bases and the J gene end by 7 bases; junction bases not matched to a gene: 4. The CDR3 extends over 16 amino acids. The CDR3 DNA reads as TGCGCCAGCAGCTTGGGAGCGGGACAGGGGAATTCACCCCTCCACTTT. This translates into CASSLGAGQGNSPLHF.

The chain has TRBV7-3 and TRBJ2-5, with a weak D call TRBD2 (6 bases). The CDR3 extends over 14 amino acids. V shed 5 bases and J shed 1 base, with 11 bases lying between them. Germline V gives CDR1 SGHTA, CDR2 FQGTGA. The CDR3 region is CASSPPGGQETQYF. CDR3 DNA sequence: TGTGCCAGCAGCCCCCCCGGGGGCCAAGAGACCCAGTACTTC.

CDR3 coding DNA: TGTGCCACCAGCAGAGATCTCCTAGGACAGGGGTCTTACGAGCAGTACTTC. This gives the protein CATSRDLLGQGSYEQYF. This chain connects TRBV15 to TRBJ2-7; TRBD1 matches 9 bases. The CDR3 loop spans 17 amino acids. The germline V gene encodes CDR1 LNHNV and CDR2 YYDKDF (reference sequence). The J segment lost 4 bases and the V segment lost 0 bases, leaving 10 bases of the junction unmatched.

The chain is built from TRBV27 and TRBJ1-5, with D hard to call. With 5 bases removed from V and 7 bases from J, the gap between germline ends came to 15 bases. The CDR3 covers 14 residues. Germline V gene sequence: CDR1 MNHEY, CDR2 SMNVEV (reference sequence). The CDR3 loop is CASSPRSVWQPQHF. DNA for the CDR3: TGTGCCAGCAGTCCCCGGTCAGTCTGGCAGCCCCAGCATTTT.

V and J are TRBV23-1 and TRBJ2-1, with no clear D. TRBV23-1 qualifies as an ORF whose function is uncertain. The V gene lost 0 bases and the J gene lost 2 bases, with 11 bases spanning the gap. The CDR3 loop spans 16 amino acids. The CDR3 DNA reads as TGCGCCAGCAGTCAATCGCCGTGGGCTCCCTACAATGAGCAGTTCTTC. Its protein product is CASSQSPWAPYNEQFF.

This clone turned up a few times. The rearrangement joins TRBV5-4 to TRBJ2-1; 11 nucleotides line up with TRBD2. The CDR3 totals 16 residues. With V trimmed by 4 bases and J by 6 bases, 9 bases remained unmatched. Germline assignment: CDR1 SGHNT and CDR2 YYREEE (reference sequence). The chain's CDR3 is CASSTKLAGGPNEQFF. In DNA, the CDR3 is TGTGCCAGCAGCACAAAATTAGCGGGAGGGCCCAATGAGCAGTTCTTC.

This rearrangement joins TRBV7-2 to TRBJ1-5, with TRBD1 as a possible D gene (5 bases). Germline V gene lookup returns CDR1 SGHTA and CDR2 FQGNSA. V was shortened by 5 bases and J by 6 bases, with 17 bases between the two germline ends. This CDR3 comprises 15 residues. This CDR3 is CASSRPGAGGQPQHF. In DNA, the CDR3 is TGTGCCAGCAGCCGGCCTGGGGCGGGGGGTCAGCCCCAGCATTTT. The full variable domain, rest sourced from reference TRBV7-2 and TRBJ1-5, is GAGVSQSPSNKVTEKGKDVELRCDPISGHTALYWYRQSLGQGLEFLIYFQGNSAPDKSGLPSDRFSAERTGGSVSTLTIQRTQQEDSAVYLCASSRPGAGGQPQHFGDGTRLSIL.

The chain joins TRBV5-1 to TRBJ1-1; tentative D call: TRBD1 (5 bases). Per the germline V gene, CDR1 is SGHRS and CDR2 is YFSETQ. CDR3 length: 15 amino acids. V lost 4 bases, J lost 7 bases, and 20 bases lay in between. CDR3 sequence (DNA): TGCGCCAGCAGCGGGGCACGGATCAATGGTCGTGAAGCTTTCTTT. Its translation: CASSGARINGREAFF. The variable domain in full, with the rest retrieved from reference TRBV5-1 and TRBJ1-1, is KAGVTQTPRYLIKTRGQQVTLSCSPISGHRSVSWYQQTPGQGLQFLFEYFSETQRNKGNFPGRFSGRQFSNSRSEMNVSTLELGDSALYLCASSGARINGREAFFGQGTRLTVV.

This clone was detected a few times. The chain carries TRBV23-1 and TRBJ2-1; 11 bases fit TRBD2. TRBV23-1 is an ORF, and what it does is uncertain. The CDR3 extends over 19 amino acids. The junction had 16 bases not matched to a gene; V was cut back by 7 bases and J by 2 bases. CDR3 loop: CASTPGQGLLAGAYNEQFF. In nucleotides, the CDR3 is TGCGCCAGCACTCCGGGACAGGGCCTACTAGCGGGAGCCTACAATGAGCAGTTCTTC.

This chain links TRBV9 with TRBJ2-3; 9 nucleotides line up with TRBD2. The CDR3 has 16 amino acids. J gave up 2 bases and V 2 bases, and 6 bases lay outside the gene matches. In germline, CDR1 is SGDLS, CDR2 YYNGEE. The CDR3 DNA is TGTGCCAGCAGCGTTGCGGGGGGGCCCATCACAGATACGCAGTATTTT. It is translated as CASSVAGGPITDTQYF. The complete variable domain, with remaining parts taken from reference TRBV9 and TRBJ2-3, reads DSGVTQTPKHLITATGQRVTLRCSPRSGDLSVYWYQQSLDQGLQFLIQYYNGEERAKGNILERFSAQQFPDLHSELNLSSLELGDSALYFCASSVAGGPITDTQYFGPGTRLTVL.

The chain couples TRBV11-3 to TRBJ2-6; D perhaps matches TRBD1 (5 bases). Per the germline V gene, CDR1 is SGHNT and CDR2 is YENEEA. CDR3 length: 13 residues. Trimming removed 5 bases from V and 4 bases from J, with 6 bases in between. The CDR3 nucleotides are TGTGCCAGCAGCCCAGGGGGGGCCAACGTCCTGACTTTC. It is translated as CASSPGGANVLTF.